This TCR beta chain was identified in a study of blood T cell repertoires in COVID-19. Authors' methods: Amplification of reference gene primers provided the estimated nucleated cell counts. The method was immunoSEQ multiplex PCR; TCRdb's version includes in-frame clones alone and lacks a portion of them. That table supplies the V and J calls and clone size; D and trimming were determined from the DNA. This table has some 320,000 clones, approximately 89% appearing once. This clonotype was sampled from a woman in her twenties or thirties with COVID-19, enrolled during active disease. The specimen was peripheral blood.

CDR3 in DNA: TGTGCCAGCAGCTTACTCCGGACAGGGGCCCCGGACACTGAAGCTTTCTTT. Residues: CASSLLRTGAPDTEAFF. The chain carries TRBV11-2 and TRBJ1-1; 9 positions match TRBD1. The CDR3 is made up of 17 amino acids. V lost 2 bases and J lost 3; bases outside the gene matches: 10. Germline CDR1 SGHAT, CDR2 FQNNGV.